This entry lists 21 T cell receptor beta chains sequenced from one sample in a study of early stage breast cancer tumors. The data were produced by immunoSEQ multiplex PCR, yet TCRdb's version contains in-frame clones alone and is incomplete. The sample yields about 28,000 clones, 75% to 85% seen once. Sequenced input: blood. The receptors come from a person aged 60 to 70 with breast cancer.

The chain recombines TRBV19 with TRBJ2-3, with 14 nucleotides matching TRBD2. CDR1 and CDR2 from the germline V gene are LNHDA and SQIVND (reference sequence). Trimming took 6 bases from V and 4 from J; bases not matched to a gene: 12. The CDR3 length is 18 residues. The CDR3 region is CASSPGTSGSLGADTQYF. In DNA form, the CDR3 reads TGTGCCAGTAGCCCCGGGACTAGCGGGAGTCTAGGGGCAGATACGCAGTATTTT. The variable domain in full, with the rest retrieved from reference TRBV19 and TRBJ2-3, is DGGITQSPKYLFRKEGQNVTLSCEQNLNHDAMYWYRQDPGQGLRLIYYSQIVNDFQKGDIAEGYSVSREKKESFPLTVTSAQKNPTAFYLCASSPGTSGSLGADTQYFGPGTRLTVL.

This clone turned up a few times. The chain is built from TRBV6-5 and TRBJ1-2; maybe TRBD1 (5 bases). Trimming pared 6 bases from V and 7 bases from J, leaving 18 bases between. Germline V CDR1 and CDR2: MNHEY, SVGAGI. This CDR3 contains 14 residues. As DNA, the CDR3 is TGTGCCAGCAGCATTCAGGGCGGGGAAAGTGGCTACACCTTC. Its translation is CASSIQGGESGYTF.

The CDR3 DNA reads TGTGCCATTTCCCCGGAGAGCTCTGGAAACACCATATATTTT. Protein product: CAISPESSGNTIYF. The chain recombines TRBV10-3 with TRBJ1-3; D gene uncertain. Germline lookup yields CDR1 ENHRY and CDR2 SYGVKD. This CDR3 region has 14 residues. Trimming took off 9 bases at V and 0 bases at J, with 12 bases between the two ends.

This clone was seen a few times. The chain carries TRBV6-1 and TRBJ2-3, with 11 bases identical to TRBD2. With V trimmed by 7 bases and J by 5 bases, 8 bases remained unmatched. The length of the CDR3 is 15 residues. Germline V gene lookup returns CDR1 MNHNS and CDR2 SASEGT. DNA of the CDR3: TGTGCCAGCATCTTTAGCGGGAGGGCCCGAGATACGCAGTATTTT. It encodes CASIFSGRARDTQYF.

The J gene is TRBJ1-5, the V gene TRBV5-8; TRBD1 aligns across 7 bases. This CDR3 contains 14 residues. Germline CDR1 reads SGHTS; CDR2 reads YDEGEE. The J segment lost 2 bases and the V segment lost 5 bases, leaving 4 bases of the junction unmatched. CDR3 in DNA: TGTGCCAGCAGAATTGACAGGGGCAATCAGCCCCAGCATTTT. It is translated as CASRIDRGNQPQHF.

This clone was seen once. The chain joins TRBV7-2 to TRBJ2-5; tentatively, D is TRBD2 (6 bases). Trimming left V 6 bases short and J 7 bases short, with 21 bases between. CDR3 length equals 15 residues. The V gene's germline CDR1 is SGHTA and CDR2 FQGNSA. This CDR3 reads CASSQAVERVGTQYF. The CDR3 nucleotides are TGTGCCAGCAGTCAGGCGGTAGAGCGGGTAGGGACCCAGTACTTC.

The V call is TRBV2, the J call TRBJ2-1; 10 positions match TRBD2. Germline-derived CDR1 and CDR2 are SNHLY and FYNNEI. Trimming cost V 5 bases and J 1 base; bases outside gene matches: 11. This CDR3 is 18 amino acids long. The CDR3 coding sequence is TGTGCCAGCAGTCCTCTAGCGGGAGCTGGAGGATCCTACAATGAGCAGTTCTTC. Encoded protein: CASSPLAGAGGSYNEQFF.

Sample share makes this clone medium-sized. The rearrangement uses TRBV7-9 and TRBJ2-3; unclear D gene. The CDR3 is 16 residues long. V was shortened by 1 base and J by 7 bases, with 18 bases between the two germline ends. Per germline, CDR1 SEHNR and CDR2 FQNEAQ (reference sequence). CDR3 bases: TGTGCCAGCAGCTTAGAAGCAGGCCCATCCCCATATACGCAGTATTTT. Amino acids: CASSLEAGPSPYTQYF.

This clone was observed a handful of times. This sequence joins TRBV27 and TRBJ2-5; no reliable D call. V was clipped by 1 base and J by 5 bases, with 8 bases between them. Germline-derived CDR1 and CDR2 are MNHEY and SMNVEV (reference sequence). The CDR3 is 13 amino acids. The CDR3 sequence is CASSLYLYETQYF. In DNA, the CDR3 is TGTGCCAGCAGTTTATATCTATACGAGACCCAGTACTTC.

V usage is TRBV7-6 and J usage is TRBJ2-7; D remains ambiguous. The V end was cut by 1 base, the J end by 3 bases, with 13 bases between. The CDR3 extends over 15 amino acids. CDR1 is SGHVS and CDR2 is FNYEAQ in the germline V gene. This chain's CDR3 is CASSLGTARIYEQYF. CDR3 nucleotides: TGTGCCAGCAGCTTAGGAACGGCTAGAATCTACGAGCAGTACTTC.

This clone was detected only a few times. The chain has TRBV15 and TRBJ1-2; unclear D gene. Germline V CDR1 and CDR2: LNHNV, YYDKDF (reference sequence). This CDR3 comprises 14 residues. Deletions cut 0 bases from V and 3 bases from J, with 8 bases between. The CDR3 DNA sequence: TGTGCCACCAGCAGAGATAAGGGAGACTATGGCTACACCTTC. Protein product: CATSRDKGDYGYTF.

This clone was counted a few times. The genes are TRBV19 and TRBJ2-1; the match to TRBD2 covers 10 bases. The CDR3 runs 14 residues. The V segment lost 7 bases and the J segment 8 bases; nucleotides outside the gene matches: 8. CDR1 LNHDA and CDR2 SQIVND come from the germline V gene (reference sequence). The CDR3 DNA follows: TGTGCCAGTAAGGATCTAGCGGGAGTCGATGAGCAGTTCTTC. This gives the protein CASKDLAGVDEQFF.

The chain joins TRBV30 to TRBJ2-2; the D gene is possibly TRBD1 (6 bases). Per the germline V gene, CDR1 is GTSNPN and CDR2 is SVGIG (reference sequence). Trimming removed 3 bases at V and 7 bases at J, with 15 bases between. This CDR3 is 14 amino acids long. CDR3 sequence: CAWSPGQISGELFF. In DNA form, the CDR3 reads TGTGCCTGGAGCCCAGGACAGATCAGCGGGGAGCTGTTTTTT.

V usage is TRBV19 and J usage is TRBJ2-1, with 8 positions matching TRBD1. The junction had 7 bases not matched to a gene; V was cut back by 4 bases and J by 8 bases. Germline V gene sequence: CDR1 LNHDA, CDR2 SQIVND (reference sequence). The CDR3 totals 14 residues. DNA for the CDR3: TGTGCCAGTAGTAGGACAGGGCCCAATTATGAGCAGTTCTTC. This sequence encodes CASSRTGPNYEQFF.

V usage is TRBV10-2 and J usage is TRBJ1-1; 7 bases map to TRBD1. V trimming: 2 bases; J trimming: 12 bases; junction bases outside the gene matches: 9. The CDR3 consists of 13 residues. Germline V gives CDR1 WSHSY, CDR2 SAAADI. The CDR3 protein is CASSEGTATVTFF. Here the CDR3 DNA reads TGCGCCAGCAGTGAGGGGACAGCGACCGTAACTTTCTTT.

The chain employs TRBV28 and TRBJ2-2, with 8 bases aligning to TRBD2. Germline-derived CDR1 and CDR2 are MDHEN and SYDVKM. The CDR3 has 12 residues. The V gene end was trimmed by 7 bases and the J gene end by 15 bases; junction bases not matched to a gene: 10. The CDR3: CASNSGTRLLFF. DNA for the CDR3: TGTGCCAGCAACTCCGGGACTAGATTGTTGTTTTTT.

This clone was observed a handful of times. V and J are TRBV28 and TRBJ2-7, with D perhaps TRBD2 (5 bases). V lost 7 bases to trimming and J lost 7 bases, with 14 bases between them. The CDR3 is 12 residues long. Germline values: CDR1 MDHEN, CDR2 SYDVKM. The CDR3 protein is CASTPSPGEQYF. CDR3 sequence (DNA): TGTGCCAGCACCCCATCACCGGGGGAGCAGTACTTC. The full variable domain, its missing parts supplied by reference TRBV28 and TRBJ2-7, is DVKVTQSSRYLVKRTGEKVFLECVQDMDHENMFWYRQDPGLGLRLIYFSYDVKMKEKGDIPEGYSVSREKKERFSLILESASTNQTSMYLCASTPSPGEQYFGPGTRLTVT.

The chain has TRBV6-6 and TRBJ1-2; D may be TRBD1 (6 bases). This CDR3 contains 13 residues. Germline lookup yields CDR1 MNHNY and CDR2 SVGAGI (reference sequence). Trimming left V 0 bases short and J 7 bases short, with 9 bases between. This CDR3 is CASSYSVGAGYTF. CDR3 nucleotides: TGTGCCAGCAGTTACTCCGTGGGGGCTGGCTACACCTTC.

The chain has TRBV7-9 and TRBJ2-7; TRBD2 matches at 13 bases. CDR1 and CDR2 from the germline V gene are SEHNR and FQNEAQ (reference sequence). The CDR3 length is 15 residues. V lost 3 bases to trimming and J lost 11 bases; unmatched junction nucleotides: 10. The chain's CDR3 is CASSLGLAGIQIEYF. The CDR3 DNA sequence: TGTGCCAGCAGCTTGGGACTAGCGGGAATACAGATCGAGTACTTC.

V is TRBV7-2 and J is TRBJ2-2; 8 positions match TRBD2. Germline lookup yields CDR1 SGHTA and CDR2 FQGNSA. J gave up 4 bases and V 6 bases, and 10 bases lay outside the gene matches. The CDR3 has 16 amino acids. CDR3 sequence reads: CASRPGGSGVTGELFF. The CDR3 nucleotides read TGTGCCAGCAGACCCGGGGGTAGCGGGGTCACCGGGGAGCTGTTTTTT.

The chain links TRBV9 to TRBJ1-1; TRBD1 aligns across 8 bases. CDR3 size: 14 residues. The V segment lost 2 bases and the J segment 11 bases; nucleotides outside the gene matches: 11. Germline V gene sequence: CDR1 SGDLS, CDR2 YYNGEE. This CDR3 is CASSVTYRGSHAFF. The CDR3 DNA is TGTGCCAGCAGCGTTACCTACAGGGGGAGCCATGCTTTCTTT.